These 29 T cell receptor beta chains came from one sample sequenced in a study of blood T cell repertoires in COVID-19 (dated by TCRdb to 2020 to 2022). Receptors were amplified or captured by the immunoSEQ multiplex PCR assay. The clones in this table, taken by TCRdb from immuneACCESS, are in-frame only. Not every clone is retained; where verified, under half of the shortfall comes from an unresolved V gene, and the cause of the rest is unknown. The sample table shows some 290,000 clones, and 90% are seen once. The ten largest clones capture less than 3% of the sample. Sequenced material: peripheral blood. These receptors originate from a woman aged 30 to 39 with COVID-19, enrolled during active disease.

CDR3 coding DNA: TGCGCCAGCAGCTTGGTGGCGGCGCAACGTTCACCCCTCCACTTT. Translating gives CASSLVAAQRSPLHF. This chain links TRBV5-1 with TRBJ1-6; the D is unclear. Trimming stripped 0 bases from V and 9 bases from J, with 13 bases between. The CDR3 contains 15 residues. Germline V gene lookup returns CDR1 SGHRS and CDR2 YFSETQ.

This chain connects TRBV2 to TRBJ1-1, with D unresolved. V lost 6 bases to trimming and J lost 1 base, with 12 bases between them. The CDR3 consists of 14 residues. Germline CDR1 SNHLY, CDR2 FYNNEI. The DNA for the CDR3 is TGTGCCAGCAGCCCTGTTGGCCCGAACACTGAAGCTTTCTTT. Its protein product is CASSPVGPNTEAFF.

This chain connects TRBV5-6 to TRBJ1-1; D uncertain. The V and J ends lost 3 bases and 6 bases respectively, with 24 bases between them. In germline, CDR1 is SGHDT, CDR2 YYEEEE. The CDR3 spans 17 residues. The CDR3 DNA is TGTGCCAGCAGCTCCTTAATATCGACCGGAGAGGGTGCTGAAGCTTTCTTT. This gives the protein CASSSLISTGEGAEAFF.

This clone was recorded once. The chain employs TRBV19 and TRBJ2-5, with 8 bases identical to TRBD2. V lost 8 bases to trimming and J lost 2 bases; unmatched junction nucleotides: 10. This CDR3 comprises 15 residues. Germline CDR1 and CDR2: LNHDA and SQIVND (reference sequence). The CDR3 sequence: CASGSIAGGQETQYF. The CDR3 DNA is TGTGCCAGTGGGAGTATCGCGGGAGGACAAGAGACCCAGTACTTC.

V and J are TRBV15 and TRBJ1-6, with TRBD1 as a possible D gene (6 bases). The V end was cut by 5 bases, the J end by 16 bases, with 21 bases between. This CDR3 is built from 14 residues. The germline gives CDR1 LNHNV, CDR2 YYDKDF (reference sequence). The CDR3 protein is CATSEERGGDPLHF. The DNA for the CDR3 is TGTGCCACCAGCGAGGAGAGGGGGGGGGACCCTCTCCACTTT. The whole variable domain, remainder taken from reference TRBV15 and TRBJ1-6, is DAMVIQNPRYQVTQFGKPVTLSCSQTLNHNVMYWYQQKSSQAPKLLFHYYDKDFNNEADTPDNFQSRRPNTSFCFLDIRSPGLGDTAMYLCATSEERGGDPLHFGNGTRLTVT.

The DNA of the CDR3 is TGTGCCAGCAGCGCCGGGACAGGGGGACAGCCCCAGCATTTT. It encodes CASSAGTGGQPQHF. The rearrangement uses TRBV11-2 and TRBJ1-5, with 11 bases lining up with TRBD1. J was trimmed by 7 bases and V by 5 bases; bases with no gene match: 4. CDR1 and CDR2 from the germline V gene are SGHAT and FQNNGV. The CDR3 has 14 amino acids.

The chain joins TRBV3-1 (or the pseudogene TRBV3-2) to TRBJ2-4; 7 bases map to TRBD1. V shed 1 base and J 3 bases; nucleotides not matched to a gene: 15. Germline-derived CDR1 and CDR2 are LGHDT and YNNKEL (reference sequence). The CDR3 is 19 amino acids. The CDR3 coding sequence is TGTGCCAGCAGCCAAGTTCGTATTACAGGGGATAGTATCAAAAACATTCAGTACTTC. This gives the protein CASSQVRITGDSIKNIQYF.

The V gene is TRBV4-1, the J gene TRBJ2-3; unclear D gene. The germline V gene encodes CDR1 MGHRA and CDR2 YSYEKL. The CDR3 is 15 residues long. V shed 4 bases and J shed 0 bases, with 11 bases lying between them. CDR3 loop: CASSPPSVSTDTQYF. In DNA form, the CDR3 reads TGCGCCAGCAGCCCCCCTTCCGTTAGCACAGATACGCAGTATTTT.

The rearrangement joins TRBV6-5 to TRBJ1-5, with D perhaps TRBD1 (5 bases). Germline V CDR1 and CDR2: MNHEY, SVGAGI. Trimming removed 7 bases at V and 5 bases at J, with 18 bases between. There are 15 residues in the CDR3. CDR3 sequence (DNA): TGTGCCAGCACCCAGGGTCCAGGTCAGTATCAGCCCCAGCATTTT. Translation gives CASTQGPGQYQPQHF.

The chain links TRBV3-1 (or the pseudogene TRBV3-2) to TRBJ1-1; D gene ambiguous. This CDR3 region has 14 residues. Per germline, CDR1 LGHDT and CDR2 YNNKEL (reference sequence). The V and J ends lost 0 bases and 1 base respectively, with 6 bases between them. The CDR3 DNA is TGTGCCAGCAGCCAAGACTACAGGAACACTGAAGCTTTCTTT. The encoded protein is CASSQDYRNTEAFF.

The chain carries TRBV4-1 and TRBJ1-1; weak D call: TRBD1 (5 bases). Per germline, CDR1 MGHRA and CDR2 YSYEKL. V was cut by 1 base and J by 4 bases, with 10 bases left in between. This CDR3 is built from 14 residues. The CDR3 DNA reads as TGCGCCAGCAGCCAAGGGACACTTCCCACTGAAGCTTTCTTT. It specifies CASSQGTLPTEAFF.

This sequence joins TRBV4-1 and TRBJ2-7; 8 nucleotides agree with TRBD1. Trimming cost V 1 base and J 4 bases; bases outside gene matches: 18. The CDR3 runs to 19 residues. Looked up from germline, CDR1 is MGHRA and CDR2 is YSYEKL. CDR3 sequence (DNA): TGCGCCAGCAGCCAAGTTCCCTCTTCGACCGGGACAGGAGAATACGAGCAGTACTTC. This sequence encodes CASSQVPSSTGTGEYEQYF.

The chain recombines TRBV6-5 with TRBJ1-2, with D tentatively TRBD1 (6 bases). This CDR3 is built from 13 residues. Germline V gene sequence: CDR1 MNHEY, CDR2 SVGAGI. Trimming shortened V by 2 bases and J by 7 bases, and 11 bases separated the two germline ends. For the CDR3, the DNA is TGTGCCAGCAGTTACCCGACAGGAGTTGGCTACACCTTC. It translates to CASSYPTGVGYTF.

The chain joins TRBV6-1 to TRBJ2-5; TRBD1 agrees at 10 bases. V was clipped by 1 base and J by 4 bases; unmatched bases: 0. The CDR3 totals 14 residues. CDR1 and CDR2 from the germline V gene are MNHNS and SASEGT. The CDR3 here is CASSEGQGAETQYF. CDR3 DNA sequence: TGTGCCAGCAGTGAAGGACAGGGGGCAGAGACCCAGTACTTC.

The gene calls are TRBV9 and TRBJ1-1; D gene unclear. The CDR3 spans 13 residues. CDR1 is SGDLS and CDR2 is YYNGEE in the germline V gene. V was clipped by 0 bases and J by 6 bases, with 9 bases between them. DNA of the CDR3: TGTGCCAGCAGCGTAGTGGGCCGGCCTGAAGCTTTCTTT. Protein: CASSVVGRPEAFF. The entire variable domain, with the rest obtained from reference TRBV9 and TRBJ1-1, is as follows: DSGVTQTPKHLITATGQRVTLRCSPRSGDLSVYWYQQSLDQGLQFLIQYYNGEERAKGNILERFSAQQFPDLHSELNLSSLELGDSALYFCASSVVGRPEAFFGQGTRLTVV.

The CDR3 sequence: CASSYSGLNEQYF. CDR3 sequence (DNA): TGTGCCAGCAGTTACTCTGGACTGAACGAGCAGTACTTC. The V call is TRBV6-2 or TRBV6-3, the J call TRBJ2-7, with D possibly matching TRBD2 (5 bases). The V gene's germline CDR1 is MNHEY and CDR2 SVGEGT. The CDR3 sequence is 13 residues long. Trimming removed 0 bases at V and 5 bases at J, with 8 bases between.

The rearrangement uses TRBV6-6 and TRBJ1-2; 10 bases are a match to TRBD1. The trim removed 5 bases at V and 4 bases at J, leaving 4 bases unmatched. The CDR3 runs 14 residues. CDR1 and CDR2 (germline): MNHNY, SVGAGI (reference sequence). In nucleotides, the CDR3 is TGTGCCAGCAGTGCACGACAGGGGGCCTATGGCTACACCTTC. This encodes CASSARQGAYGYTF.

This clone was seen only once. The V gene is TRBV3-1 (or the pseudogene TRBV3-2), the J gene TRBJ1-1; TRBD1 agrees at 9 bases. V lost 1 base to trimming and J lost 6 bases; unmatched junction nucleotides: 3. From germline, CDR1 is LGHDT and CDR2 YNNKEL (reference sequence). The length of the CDR3 is 14 residues. The CDR3 region has the DNA TGTGCCAGCAGCCAAGCCGGGACAGGGCCTGAAGCTTTCTTT. Protein product: CASSQAGTGPEAFF.

The rearrangement joins TRBV29-1 to TRBJ1-2; 7 bases are shared with TRBD1. The CDR3 spans 12 residues. V was pared by 6 bases and J by 2 bases, with 3 bases of the junction left unmatched. The germline gives CDR1 SQVTM, CDR2 ANQGSEA. This CDR3 reads CSVGTENYGYTF. CDR3 coding DNA: TGCAGCGTAGGGACAGAGAACTATGGCTACACCTTC.

In DNA form, the CDR3 reads TGTGCCAGCAGTCGACTAGCGGGAGGGAGCACAGATACGCAGTATTTT. Its translation is CASSRLAGGSTDTQYF. The chain employs TRBV6-6 and TRBJ2-3; 14 bases map to TRBD2. The germline CDR1 and CDR2 sequences are MNHNY and SVGAGI (reference sequence). The CDR3 consists of 16 residues. V trimming: 5 bases; J trimming: 0 bases; junction bases outside the gene matches: 1.

J is TRBJ2-5 and V is TRBV7-2, with 7 bases that match TRBD1. The CDR3 runs 15 residues. Per the germline V gene, CDR1 is SGHTA and CDR2 is FQGNSA. Losses at the gene ends were 6 bases for V and 1 base for J; bases not matched to a gene: 8. The CDR3 is CASRPHRGLQETQYF. The CDR3 region has the DNA TGTGCCAGCAGGCCCCACAGGGGCCTCCAAGAGACCCAGTACTTC.

The CDR3 DNA reads as TGTGCCAGCAGCTTGATAGGGGTCCGGGAAAAACTGTTTTTT. Its protein product is CASSLIGVREKLFF. The rearrangement links TRBV5-4 to TRBJ1-4, with a weak D call TRBD1 (5 bases). Trimming stripped 1 base from V and 8 bases from J, with 12 bases between. The CDR3 has 14 residues. Per the germline V gene, CDR1 is SGHNT and CDR2 is YYREEE (reference sequence).

This clone was seen ten or more times. The chain has TRBV6-6 and TRBJ2-7; 10 nucleotides agree with TRBD1. The V segment lost 6 bases and the J segment 6 bases; nucleotides outside the gene matches: 5. CDR3 length: 13 amino acids. The germline gives CDR1 MNHNY, CDR2 SVGAGI (reference sequence). CDR3 amino acids: CASRGQGNAEQYF. In nucleotides, the CDR3 is TGTGCCAGCAGGGGACAGGGGAATGCCGAGCAGTACTTC.

This rearrangement joins TRBV27 to TRBJ1-4; 7 bases fit TRBD1. V trimming: 6 bases; J trimming: 6 bases; junction bases outside the gene matches: 16. This CDR3 spans 17 amino acids. CDR1 is MNHEY and CDR2 is SMNVEV in the germline V gene (reference sequence). Here the CDR3 DNA reads TGTGCCAGCAGCAAAATGGGGGCAGGGGGAAAGGATGAAAAACTGTTTTTT. Encoded protein: CASSKMGAGGKDEKLFF. The full variable domain, rest sourced from reference TRBV27 and TRBJ1-4, is EAQVTQNPRYLITVTGKKLTVTCSQNMNHEYMSWYRQDPGLGLRQIYYSMNVEVTDKGDVPEGYKVSRKEKRNFPLILESPSPNQTSLYFCASSKMGAGGKDEKLFFGSGTQLSVL.

The rearrangement links TRBV28 to TRBJ2-1, with 9 bases that match TRBD2. From germline, CDR1 is MDHEN and CDR2 SYDVKM. Trimming removed 2 bases from V and 6 bases from J; junction bases left unmatched: 5. This CDR3 region has 15 residues. In DNA, the CDR3 is TGTGCCAGCAGTTTAAGGCTAGCGGGATCCAATGAGCAGTTCTTC. This translates into CASSLRLAGSNEQFF.

This clone was recorded once. This chain connects TRBV11-2 to TRBJ2-7; the D is unclear. Deletions cut 0 bases from V and 6 bases from J, with 15 bases between. CDR3 size: 15 residues. The V gene's germline CDR1 is SGHAT and CDR2 FQNNGV. The CDR3 loop reads CASSLESLKSGEQYF. CDR3 sequence (DNA): TGTGCCAGCAGCTTAGAGAGTTTGAAATCAGGCGAGCAGTACTTC.

This chain connects TRBV24-1 to TRBJ2-3; D is possibly TRBD2 (5 bases). The CDR3 runs to 16 residues. In germline, CDR1 is KGHDR, CDR2 SFDVKD. V was pared by 4 bases and J by 6 bases, with 19 bases between. CDR3 coding DNA: TGTGCCACCAGTGACCCCGAAGCCGGGAATTTGGATACGCAGTATTTT. This gives the protein CATSDPEAGNLDTQYF.

The CDR3 sequence: CATSRDRTGGGGYTF. DNA of the CDR3: TGTGCCACCAGCAGAGATCGGACAGGGGGGGGTGGCTACACCTTC. The rearrangement links TRBV15 to TRBJ1-2, with 10 bases that match TRBD1. The V gene end was trimmed by 0 bases and the J gene end by 7 bases; junction bases not matched to a gene: 5. The germline CDR1 and CDR2 sequences are LNHNV and YYDKDF (reference sequence). CDR3 length: 15 amino acids. Full variable domain (rest looked up from reference TRBV15 and TRBJ1-2): DAMVIQNPRYQVTQFGKPVTLSCSQTLNHNVMYWYQQKSSQAPKLLFHYYDKDFNNEADTPDNFQSRRPNTSFCFLDIRSPGLGDTAMYLCATSRDRTGGGGYTFGSGTRLTVV.

The rearrangement joins TRBV5-6 to TRBJ1-5; D might be TRBD1 (6 bases). This CDR3 is 14 amino acids long. Trimming pared 1 base from V and 4 bases from J, leaving 9 bases between. Germline V CDR1 and CDR2: SGHDT, YYEEEE. The CDR3 sequence: CASSLPGTNQPQHF. DNA for the CDR3: TGTGCCAGCAGCTTGCCAGGGACAAATCAGCCCCAGCATTTT.